This record looks at one T cell receptor (beta chain) sequence and its context. Produced via immunoSEQ multiplex PCR; TCRdb's table is partial and in-frame only. Of 150,000 or so clones in the sample, roughly 80% are singletons; the top ten hold approximately 8.4%. V lost 3 bases and J lost 5; bases outside the gene matches: 3. CDR1 and CDR2 from the germline V gene are LNHDA and SQIVND (reference sequence). This CDR3 is built from 16 residues. The data were taken from a study of blood T cell repertoires in COVID-19. Enrolled through a virtual design, the participants were between roughly 18 and 95 years of age and came from under 25 US areas. Cohort assignment relied on participant-reported clinical history.

The gene calls are TRBV19 and TRBJ2-5, with 16 bases fitting TRBD2. The sequencing sample was made of PBMCs or T cells enriched from blood (not recorded which). This TCR came from a man over 45 who had recovered from COVID-19. CDR3 amino acids: CASSIGTSGGAETQYF. The CDR3 bases are TGTGCCAGTAGTATCGGGACTAGCGGGGGGGCGGAGACCCAGTACTTC.